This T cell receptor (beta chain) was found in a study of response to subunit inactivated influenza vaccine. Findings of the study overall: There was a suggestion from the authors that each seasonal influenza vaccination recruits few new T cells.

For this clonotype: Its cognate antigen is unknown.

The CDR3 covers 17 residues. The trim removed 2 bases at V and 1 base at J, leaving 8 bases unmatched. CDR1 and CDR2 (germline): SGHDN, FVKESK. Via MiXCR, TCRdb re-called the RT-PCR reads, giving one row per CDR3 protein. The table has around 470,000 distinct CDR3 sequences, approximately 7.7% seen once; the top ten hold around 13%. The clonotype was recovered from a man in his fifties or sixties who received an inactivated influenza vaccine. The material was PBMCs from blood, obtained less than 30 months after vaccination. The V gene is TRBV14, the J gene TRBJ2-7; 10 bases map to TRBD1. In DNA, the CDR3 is TGTGCCAGCAGCCAAAACGCCCCGGGACAGGGGTCCTACGAGCAGTACTTC. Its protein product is CASSQNAPGQGSYEQYF.